Below, 3 T cell receptor beta chains from the same sample are listed, as sequenced in a study of CD8+CD57+ T cells in acquired aplastic anemia. The sequenced patients had an expansion of CD8+CD57+ cells seen by flow cytometry. Both TCR beta VDJ combination and CDR3 sequence profiling were carried out. Genomic DNA was the template for this profiling. From the reads, TCRdb called clonotypes with MiXCR, one entry per CDR3 protein. The data hold approximately 180,000 distinct CDR3 sequences, with over 40% observed a single time. Sequencing used sorted CD4+, CD8+, or CD8+CD57+ T cells (not recorded which) from PBMCs. Receptors were obtained from a human donor with aplastic anemia.

This clonotype was observed once. This chain joins TRBV24-1 and TRBJ1-1; a possible D gene is TRBD1 (5 bases). The V end was cut by 6 bases, the J end by 0 bases, with 10 bases between. From germline, CDR1 is KGHDR and CDR2 SFDVKD. CDR3 length: 14 amino acids. Written as DNA, the CDR3 is TGTGCCACCAGTAATTCGGGGGTGAACACTGAAGCTTTCTTT. Amino acids: CATSNSGVNTEAFF.

The J gene is TRBJ2-7, the V gene TRBV9, with 8 bases that match TRBD1. CDR1 is SGDLS, CDR2 YYNGEE, per germline. The V gene end was trimmed by 0 bases and the J gene end by 2 bases; junction bases not matched to a gene: 4. This CDR3 region has 15 residues. The CDR3 protein is CASSVGGQATYEQYF. The DNA of the CDR3 is TGTGCCAGCAGCGTAGGGGGACAGGCGACCTACGAGCAGTACTTC.

The chain carries TRBV7-8 and TRBJ2-5; 10 bases match TRBD2. V was clipped by 5 bases and J by 4 bases; unmatched bases: 10. Germline V gene data show CDR1 as SGHVS and CDR2 as FQNEAQ. This CDR3 is built from 16 residues. In DNA form, the CDR3 reads TGTGCCAGCAGCGTATACATACAGCGGGGGGGAGAGACCCAGTACTTC. It yields the protein CASSVYIQRGGETQYF.